Below are 19 T cell receptor beta chains sequenced from a single sample in a study of T-cell reconstitution after alpha-beta-depleted transplantation in children. The TCRbeta library incorporated unique molecular identifiers. TCRdb reprocessed the PCR reads with MiXCR, giving one entry per CDR3 protein. The table records over 120,000 distinct CDR3 sequences, 8% to 10% of them present only once. The source material was PBMCs, mostly from graft donor cells, sampled 180 days after TCRalphabeta/CD19-depleted stem cell transplant. Receptors originate from a female patient between 2 and 10 years old who had a stem cell transplant for congenital amegakaryocytic thrombocytopenia, so the T cells may come from the graft donor.

This clonotype was counted at least ten times. The chain carries TRBV4-2 and TRBJ1-1; 7 positions agree with TRBD1. This CDR3 spans 13 amino acids. The germline V gene has CDR1 LGHNA and CDR2 YNFKEQ. V lost 8 bases to trimming and J lost 2 bases; unmatched junction nucleotides: 5. The CDR3 nucleotides read TGTGCCAGCCGGGGGACAGTTAACACTGAAGCTTTCTTT. It encodes CASRGTVNTEAFF.

V gene TRBV20-1 combines with J gene TRBJ2-2; 14 nucleotides agree with TRBD2. This CDR3 spans 17 amino acids. CDR1 is DFQATT and CDR2 is SNEGSKA in the germline V gene (reference sequence). V lost 6 bases to trimming and J lost 4 bases; unmatched junction nucleotides: 10. CDR3 DNA sequence: TGCAGTGCAACCCCGACTAGCGGGAGGGCCAGCACCGGGGAGCTGTTTTTT. It is translated as CSATPTSGRASTGELFF.

This clonotype appeared a few times. V and J are TRBV18 and TRBJ2-5; D not certain. This CDR3 is built from 13 residues. The ends were cut back, 2 bases at V and 0 bases at J, with 4 bases in the middle. Germline assignment: CDR1 KGHSH and CDR2 LQKENI. CDR3 bases: TGTGCCAGCTCACCAGTAAACCAAGAGACCCAGTACTTC. It specifies CASSPVNQETQYF.

This chain connects TRBV11-2 to TRBJ2-1; TRBD2 matches at 7 bases. With V trimmed by 2 bases and J by 5 bases, 15 bases remained unmatched. This CDR3 contains 18 residues. CDR1 is SGHAT, CDR2 FQNNGV, per germline. The CDR3 nucleotides are TGTGCCAGCAGCTTACCCCGAACCGTGACTAGCAGCAACAATGAGCAGTTCTTC. Translation: CASSLPRTVTSSNNEQFF.

The chain recombines TRBV4-1 with TRBJ1-1; D call uncertain. The V end lost 1 base, the J end lost 1 base, and 13 bases lay between the germline ends. The CDR3 has 16 residues. Germline loops: CDR1 MGHRA, CDR2 YSYEKL. As DNA, the CDR3 is TGCGCCAGCAGCCAAGTGATCGTGCCCTGGAACACTGAAGCTTTCTTT. As protein: CASSQVIVPWNTEAFF.

CDR3 region: CASSQTGTYNEQFF. Here the CDR3 DNA reads TGTGCCAGCAGTCAGACAGGGACCTACAATGAGCAGTTCTTC. The chain carries TRBV6-1 and TRBJ2-1; 7 bases agree with TRBD1. Germline CDR1 is MNHNS and CDR2 is SASEGT. CDR3 length equals 14 residues. The V and J ends lost 5 bases and 2 bases, in that order; junction bases with no gene match: 3.

This clonotype was seen ten or more times. The gene calls are TRBV25-1 and TRBJ2-1; TRBD2 might be the D (6 bases). This CDR3 has 13 amino acids. The V end was cut by 3 bases, the J end by 6 bases, with 9 bases between. CDR1 and CDR2 from the germline V gene are MGHDK and SYGVNS. The CDR3 region is CASSEPGVNEQFF. CDR3 DNA sequence: TGTGCCAGCAGTGAGCCGGGAGTCAATGAGCAGTTCTTC.

This clonotype was observed at least ten times. The chain carries TRBV20-1 and TRBJ2-2, with 8 bases that match TRBD1. The CDR3 spans 17 residues. Losses at the gene ends were 4 bases for V and 1 base for J; bases not matched to a gene: 11. Germline assignment: CDR1 DFQATT and CDR2 SNEGSKA (reference sequence). The DNA of the CDR3 is TGCAGTGCTAAGGACAGGGAGCCCTTGGGGAACACCGGGGAGCTGTTTTTT. It encodes CSAKDREPLGNTGELFF.

Ten or more counts support this clonotype. The J gene is TRBJ2-3, the V gene TRBV12-3 or TRBV12-4; maybe TRBD1 (5 bases). The CDR3 loop spans 16 amino acids. V was shortened by 3 bases and J by 1 base, with 14 bases between the two germline ends. The CDR3 protein is CASSLGRVARTDTQYF. CDR3 sequence (DNA): TGTGCCAGCAGTTTGGGCAGGGTTGCTCGCACAGATACGCAGTATTTT.

The chain combines TRBV6-1 with TRBJ1-5, with TRBD1 matching over 8 bases. The CDR3 is 15 residues long. Germline loops: CDR1 MNHNS, CDR2 SASEGT. The V and J ends lost 4 bases and 5 bases, in that order; junction bases with no gene match: 7. Here the CDR3 DNA reads TGTGCCAGCAGTGGACGGACAGGGACCTATCAGCCCCAGCATTTT. It translates to CASSGRTGTYQPQHF.

This clonotype showed up many times. V is TRBV5-1 and J is TRBJ2-2, with 10 bases that match TRBD2. CDR3 length equals 18 residues. V dropped 0 bases and J dropped 0; count of bases not matched to a gene: 5. Germline V gene sequence: CDR1 SGHRS, CDR2 YFSETQ. The CDR3: CASSLEPSGSSNTGELFF. DNA of the CDR3: TGCGCCAGCAGCTTGGAGCCTAGCGGGAGTTCGAACACCGGGGAGCTGTTTTTT.

By frequency in the sample, this clonotype is medium-sized (0.01 to 0.1%). V usage is TRBV5-1 and J usage is TRBJ2-5; no firm D call. The CDR3 sequence is 14 residues long. Germline CDR1 SGHRS, CDR2 YFSETQ. V lost 2 bases and J lost 4, with 12 bases in between. CDR3 in DNA: TGCGCCAGCAGCTTTAACATCCGCGGAGAGACCCAGTACTTC. This translates into CASSFNIRGETQYF.

This clonotype came up a few times. The chain employs TRBV4-2 and TRBJ2-3; 8 bases are shared with TRBD2. The germline gives CDR1 LGHNA, CDR2 YNFKEQ. The CDR3 spans 19 residues. Trimming removed 0 bases from V and 3 bases from J; junction bases left unmatched: 14. In DNA, the CDR3 is TGTGCCAGCAGCCAAGAAAACCCAGCGGGAGTTGGCAGAACAGATACGCAGTATTTT. Amino acids: CASSQENPAGVGRTDTQYF.

This clonotype occurred many times. The chain is built from TRBV5-1 and TRBJ1-1, with 8 positions matching TRBD1. Germline lookup yields CDR1 SGHRS and CDR2 YFSETQ. V lost 2 bases to trimming and J lost 1 base; unmatched junction nucleotides: 4. This CDR3 region has 15 residues. CDR3 sequence (DNA): TGCGCCAGCAGCTTTATGACAGGGGCGAACACTGAAGCTTTCTTT. It yields the protein CASSFMTGANTEAFF.

About this clonotype itself: A much larger clone differs from this one at a single base, so this may be a read error. The J gene is TRBJ2-2, the V gene TRBV5-1; D may be TRBD2 (6 bases). From germline, CDR1 is SGHRS and CDR2 YFSETQ. CDR3 size: 16 residues. The CDR3 DNA follows: TGCGCCAGCAGCTTGGTTCCATCCACGAACACCGGGGGGCTGTTTTTT. Its translation: CASSLVPSTNTGGLFF.

This clonotype appeared many times. The rearrangement links TRBV15 to TRBJ2-5; 8 positions agree with TRBD1. Per the germline V gene, CDR1 is LNHNV and CDR2 is YYDKDF (reference sequence). This CDR3 comprises 13 residues. The V gene end was trimmed by 3 bases and the J gene end by 5 bases; junction bases not matched to a gene: 2. Here the CDR3 reads CATSRDRVETQYF. The CDR3 nucleotides are TGTGCCACCAGCAGGGACAGGGTTGAGACCCAGTACTTC.

The rearrangement joins TRBV12-3 or TRBV12-4 to TRBJ2-5, with a weak D call TRBD2 (6 bases). V was trimmed by 1 base and J by 2 bases, leaving 11 bases between them. The CDR3 totals 15 residues. CDR3 loop: CASSLVGGGQETQYF. As DNA, the CDR3 is TGTGCCAGCAGTTTAGTTGGTGGGGGGCAAGAGACCCAGTACTTC.

This clonotype was counted between two and nine times. The genes are TRBV7-8 and TRBJ1-2; unclear D gene. CDR1 and CDR2 from the germline V gene are SGHVS and FQNEAQ. The V and J ends lost 5 bases and 7 bases respectively, with 17 bases between them. This CDR3 has 14 residues. For the CDR3, the DNA is TGTGCCAGCAGCGATTTGGGTAGGGTTGGTGGCTACACCTTC. It is translated as CASSDLGRVGGYTF.

This clonotype turned up a few times. The chain joins TRBV6-1 to TRBJ1-3, with D unresolved. The CDR3 extends over 15 amino acids. V lost 1 base, J lost 0 bases, and 7 bases lay in between. CDR1 is MNHNS and CDR2 is SASEGT in the germline V gene. This CDR3 reads CASSEGTSSGNTIYF. CDR3 nucleotide sequence: TGTGCCAGCAGTGAAGGGACTTCCTCTGGAAACACCATATATTTT.